This T cell receptor beta chain was found in a study of T cells after yellow fever vaccination. Using its own MiXCR run on the 5' RACE reads, TCRdb lists one record per CDR3 protein. This sample yields a few hundred thousand distinct CDR3 sequences, of which roughly 8.4% are seen a single time; approximately 15% belongs to the top ten. The specimen comprised PBMCs, sampled approximately 40 days after the first yellow fever vaccination. The TCR originated in a man between 18 and 35 years old who received the YFV17D yellow fever vaccine.

CDR3 in DNA: TGTGCCAGCAGATTCCCGCCTGGAGTACATGAGCAGTTCTTC. Translated, it gives CASRFPPGVHEQFF. The rearrangement links TRBV2 to TRBJ2-1; D is ambiguous. V was shortened by 6 bases and J by 8 bases, with 17 bases between the two germline ends. Germline CDR1 and CDR2: SNHLY and FYNNEI. This CDR3 region has 14 residues. Complete variable domain (other parts from reference TRBV2 and TRBJ2-1): EPEVTQTPSHQVTQMGQEVILRCVPISNHLYFYWYRQILGQKVEFLVSFYNNEISEKSEIFDDQFSVERPDGSNFTLKIRSTKLEDSAMYFCASRFPPGVHEQFFGPGTRLTVL.